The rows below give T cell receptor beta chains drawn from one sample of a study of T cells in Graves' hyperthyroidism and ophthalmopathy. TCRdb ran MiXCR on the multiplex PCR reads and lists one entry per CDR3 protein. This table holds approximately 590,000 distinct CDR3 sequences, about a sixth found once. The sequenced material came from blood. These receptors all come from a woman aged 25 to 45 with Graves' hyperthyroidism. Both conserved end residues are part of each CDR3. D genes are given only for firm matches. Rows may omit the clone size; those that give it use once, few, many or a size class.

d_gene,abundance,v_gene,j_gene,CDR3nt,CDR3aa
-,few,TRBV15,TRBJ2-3,TGTGCCACCAGCAGAGCACAGACTAGCACAGATACGCAGTATTTT,CATSRAQTSTDTQYF
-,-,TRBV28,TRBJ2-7,TGTGCCAGCAGGGAGCAAGAAAATCTTCCGGGCCTCCGCTACGAGCAGTACTTC,CASREQENLPGLRYEQYF
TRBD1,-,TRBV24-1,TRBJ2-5,TGTGCCACCAGTGATTATACAGGGGCAGAGACCCAGTACTTC,CATSDYTGAETQYF
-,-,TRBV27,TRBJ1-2,TGTGCCAGCAGTTTTCCCGGGGGCTATGGCTACACCTTC,CASSFPGGYGYTF
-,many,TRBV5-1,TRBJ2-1,TGCGCCAGCAGCTTGGGACGGATAGAATCATACAATGAGCAGTTCTTC,CASSLGRIESYNEQFF
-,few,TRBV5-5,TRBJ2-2,TGTGCCGTCGGTCGGGGAGGCTACACCGGGGAGCTGTTTTTT,CAVGRGGYTGELFF
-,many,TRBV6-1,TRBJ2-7,TGTGCCAGCAGTGAGGTTAGCGTGGCCTACGAGCAGTACTTC,CASSEVSVAYEQYF
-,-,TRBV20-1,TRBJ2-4,TGCAGTGCTAGAGACTTCAGGGACCAGGCCAAAAACATTCAGTACTTC,CSARDFRDQAKNIQYF
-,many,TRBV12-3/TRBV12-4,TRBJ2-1,TGTGCCAGCACCCCCCTGGGGAGCTCCTACAATGAGCAGTTCTTC,CASTPLGSSYNEQFF
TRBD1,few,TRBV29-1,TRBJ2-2,TGCAGCGTTGAACCCGGACAGGTCACCGGGGAGCTGTTTTTT,CSVEPGQVTGELFF
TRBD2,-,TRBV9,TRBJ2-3,TGTGCCAGCAGCGTAGCCCGGACTAGCGGGACTGATTACGATACGCAGTATTTT,CASSVARTSGTDYDTQYF
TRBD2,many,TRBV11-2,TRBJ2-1,TGTGCCAGCAGCTTAGAGACTAGCGGGAGGCGGTATGAGCAGTTCTTC,CASSLETSGRRYEQFF
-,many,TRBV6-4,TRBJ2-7,TGTGCCAGCAGTCCCTTTGTTGGGAGCTTGGAGCAGTACTTC,CASSPFVGSLEQYF
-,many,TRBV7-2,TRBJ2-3,TGTGCCAGCAGCTTAGTACTCTATAGCGGAAAGTCGTCAGATACGCAGTATTTT,CASSLVLYSGKSSDTQYF
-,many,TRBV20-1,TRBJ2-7,TGCAGTGCTAGAGTGGACAACTCCTACGAGCAGTACTTC,CSARVDNSYEQYF
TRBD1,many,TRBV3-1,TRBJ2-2,TGTGCCAGCAGCGAAGGGACAGGGTCTGGGGAGCTGTTTTTT,CASSEGTGSGELFF
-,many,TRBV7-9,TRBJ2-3,TGTGCCAGCAGCTTCGGCACAGGGAATTCAGATACGCAGTATTTT,CASSFGTGNSDTQYF
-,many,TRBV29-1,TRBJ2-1,TGCAGCGTTGAAGATCCGAAATACAATGAGCAGTTCTTC,CSVEDPKYNEQFF
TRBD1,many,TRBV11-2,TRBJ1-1,TGTGCCAGCAGCTTACAGGGGGCGTTCACCAACACTGAAGCTTTCTTT,CASSLQGAFTNTEAFF
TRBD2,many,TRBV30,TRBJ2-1,TGTGCCTGGAGTGTAAGCATCCGGCGGGAGAGCTCCTACAATGAGCAGTTCTTC,CAWSVSIRRESSYNEQFF
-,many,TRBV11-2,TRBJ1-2,TGTGCCAGCAGCGGGGGGCCCCGCACGGGCTACACCTTC,CASSGGPRTGYTF
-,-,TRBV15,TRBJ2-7,TGTGCCACCAGCATCCGAGGGGGGACGGCCCACGAGCAGTACTTC,CATSIRGGTAHEQYF
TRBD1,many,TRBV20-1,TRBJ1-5,TGCAGTGCATCGACAGGGGCCCCGAGAGGCCAGCATTTT,CSASTGAPRGQHF
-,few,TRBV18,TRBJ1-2,TGTGCCAGCTCACCACCTTCGGGCGGGGCCCAGCATGGTGGCTACACCTTC,CASSPPSGGAQHGGYTF
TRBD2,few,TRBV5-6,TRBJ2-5,TGTGCCAGCATGCTTCGACTAGCGGGACGCCAAGAGACCCAGTACTTC,CASMLRLAGRQETQYF
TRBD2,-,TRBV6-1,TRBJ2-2,TGTGCCAGCACCAAGCGGGATCACACCGGGGAGCTGTTTTTT,CASTKRDHTGELFF
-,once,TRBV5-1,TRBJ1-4,TGCGCCAGCAACCTCCACACAGGGTCTGGCGGAAAACTGTTTTTT,CASNLHTGSGGKLFF
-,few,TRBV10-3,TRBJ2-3,TGTGCCATCAGTGAGAGACAGGGCACAGATACGCAGTATTTT,CAISERQGTDTQYF
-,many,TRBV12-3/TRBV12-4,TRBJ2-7,TGTGCCAGCACCACGGTTGACTCGGCCTACGAGCAGTACTTC,CASTTVDSAYEQYF
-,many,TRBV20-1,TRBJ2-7,TGCAGTGCTAGCCCCTCGAGATTCCTTACCTACGAGCAGTACTTC,CSASPSRFLTYEQYF
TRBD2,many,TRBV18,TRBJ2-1,TGTGCCAGCTCAATTCCGGGACTAGCTTTTAGTGAGCAGTTCTTC,CASSIPGLAFSEQFF
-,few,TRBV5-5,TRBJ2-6,TGTGCCAGCACCCCCGATTACTCTGGGGCCAACGTCCTGACTTTC,CASTPDYSGANVLTF
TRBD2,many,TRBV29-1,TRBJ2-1,TGCAGCGTTGGGACTAGCGGGCCCTACAATGAGCAGTTCTTC,CSVGTSGPYNEQFF
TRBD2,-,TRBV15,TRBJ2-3,TGTGCCACCAGCAGACAAACTAGCGGCGCAGATACGCAGTATTTT,CATSRQTSGADTQYF
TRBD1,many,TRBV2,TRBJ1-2,TGTGCCAGCAGCATGACAGGGGGCGACGGCTACACCTTC,CASSMTGGDGYTF
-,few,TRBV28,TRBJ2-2,TGTGCCAGCATCGGACTCACCGGGGAGCTGTTTTTT,CASIGLTGELFF
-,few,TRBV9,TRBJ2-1,TGTGCCAGCAGCGGATACGGGACTCCGGACAATGAGCAGTTCTTC,CASSGYGTPDNEQFF
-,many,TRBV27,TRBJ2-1,TGTGCCAGCAGTTTATCGGTGGGGGAGAGCTACAATGAGCAGTTCTTC,CASSLSVGESYNEQFF
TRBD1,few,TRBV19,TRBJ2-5,TGTGCCAGTAGTAGCGGACAGGGGGCCGAGACCCAGTACTTC,CASSSGQGAETQYF
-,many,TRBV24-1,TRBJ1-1,TGTGCCACCAGTGATTCTCGGACAGCGAACACTGAAGCTTTCTTT,CATSDSRTANTEAFF
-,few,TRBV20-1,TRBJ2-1,TGCAGTGCTAGCGGTACGGCTAGCAAATTGTGGGAGCAGTTCTTC,CSASGTASKLWEQFF
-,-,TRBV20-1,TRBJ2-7,TGCAGTGCTAGATCCCTGGGACCTACGGAGGCCTACGAGCAGTACTTC,CSARSLGPTEAYEQYF
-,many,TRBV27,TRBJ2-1,TGTGCCAGTCAGACACGACAGAGCTACAATGAGCAGTTCTTC,CASQTRQSYNEQFF
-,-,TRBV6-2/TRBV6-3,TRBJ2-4,TGTGCCAGCAAACCCAACGGGTTAGCCAAAAACATTCAGTACTTC,CASKPNGLAKNIQYF
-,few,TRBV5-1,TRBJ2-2,TGCGCCAGCAGCTTGCTGCCAGGGGCGAACACCGGGGAGCTGTTTTTT,CASSLLPGANTGELFF
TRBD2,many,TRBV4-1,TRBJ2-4,TGCGCCAGCAGCCCGCGGGAGGGACTAGCTCAAAACATTCAGTACTTC,CASSPREGLAQNIQYF
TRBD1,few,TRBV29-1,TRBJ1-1,TGCAGCGTTCAGGAGGGGGCGCGGACCACTGAAGCTTTCTTT,CSVQEGARTTEAFF
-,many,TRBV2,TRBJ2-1,TGTGCCAGCAGTATCCCCCTATCGGGGTATGAGCAGTTCTTC,CASSIPLSGYEQFF
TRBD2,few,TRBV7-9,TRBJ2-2,TGTGCCAGCAGCTCTCTAGCGGGACTCGGGGCCGGGGAGCTGTTTTTT,CASSSLAGLGAGELFF
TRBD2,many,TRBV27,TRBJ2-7,TGTGCCAGCAGTTTATCGGGCGCGGGAGACTCCTACGAGCAGTACTTC,CASSLSGAGDSYEQYF
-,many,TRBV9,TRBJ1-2,TGTGCCAGCAGCCCCACGTGGGAGGGTGGCTACACCTTC,CASSPTWEGGYTF
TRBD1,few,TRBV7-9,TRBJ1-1,TGTGCCAGCAGCGCCGGGACAGGGGGCTGGGACACTGAAGCTTTCTTT,CASSAGTGGWDTEAFF
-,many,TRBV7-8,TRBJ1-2,TGTGCCAGCAGCCGTTTAGCGACAGGAGATAACTATGGCTACACCTTC,CASSRLATGDNYGYTF
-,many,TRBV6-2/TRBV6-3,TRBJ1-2,TGTGCCAGCAGTGCCGACAGGAACTATGGCTACACCTTC,CASSADRNYGYTF